This TCR beta chain came from a study of T cells expressing NK-cell markers. The CDR3 contains 13 residues. Germline V gene sequence: CDR1 GTSNPN, CDR2 SVGIG (reference sequence). TCRdb reprocessed the 5' RACE reads; each CDR3 protein has one entry and no DNA is given. The sample has some 450,000 distinct CDR3 sequences. The origin of this receptor is a woman between 18 and 75 years old in good health. The V call is TRBV30, the J call TRBJ2-7; TCRdb reports TRBD1, a call that lacks DNA to check it against. Sequences were obtained from blood T cells: a sorted CD56 or NKG2C T cell subset, CD4+ or CD8+ T cells, or bulk PBMC T cells (not recorded which). CDR3 amino acids: CAWGRTDTIVRYF.